A selection of T cell receptor beta chains follows, all from one sample in a study of blood T cell repertoires in COVID-19. Assay used: immunoSEQ multiplex PCR; TCRdb lists only in-frame clones, some missing. Counted here are more than 95,000 clones, roughly 85% occurring once; the ten biggest clones make up approximately 6.6%. The source material was peripheral blood. These receptors were obtained from a man aged 80 or over with active or convalescent COVID-19. Each CDR3 is given with its conserved first and last residue. Each record gives: V gene, clone size, D gene, J gene, CDR3 DNA, CDR3 protein. The D gene is left open where the match is weak. Expanded clones get a size class; other rows say once, few or many, or leave the size out.

>TRBV3-1/TRBV3-2|once|TRBD1|TRBJ1-5
TGTGCCAGCAGCCAAGGACAGGGGGCCTCTTCAGTTTTT
CASSQGQGASSVF
>TRBV5-1|.|TRBD1|TRBJ2-7
TGCGCCAGCAGCTTGGGGGGACAGGGGGCCTCCTACGAGCAGTACTTC
CASSLGGQGASYEQYF
>TRBV4-3|.|.|TRBJ1-2
TGCGCCAGCAGCCAGAGGGCAGCTAACTATGGCTACACCTTC
CASSQRAANYGYTF
>TRBV4-2|.|TRBD1|TRBJ1-1
TGTGCCAGCAGCCCTACACAGGGGGCTGGCACTGAAGCTTTCTTT
CASSPTQGAGTEAFF
>TRBV11-2|.|.|TRBJ2-2
TGTGCCAGCAGCTTAGGTGGGCAGGGCGGCACCGGGGAGCTGTTTTTT
CASSLGGQGGTGELFF
>TRBV18|.|.|TRBJ2-7
TGTGCCAGCTCACCACCGGGCAGGGGCTACGAGCAGTACTTC
CASSPPGRGYEQYF
>TRBV7-2|.|TRBD2|TRBJ2-5
TGTGCCAGCAGCTGGACTAGCGGGAGGGTCGGGACCCAGTACTTC
CASSWTSGRVGTQYF
>TRBV3-1/TRBV3-2|.|TRBD2|TRBJ2-1
TGTGCCAGCAGCCAAGGAGTAGGCGGGGGCTCCTACAATGAGCAGTTCTTC
CASSQGVGGGSYNEQFF
>TRBV19|.|TRBD1|TRBJ2-3
TGTGCCAGTAGTATCAGGGGGACAATGGCAGATACGCAGTATTTT
CASSIRGTMADTQYF
>TRBV7-6|.|TRBD2|TRBJ2-1
TGTGCCAGCAGCATCAAAGGAGTAGGGCTAGCGGGAAACAATGAGCAGTTCTTC
CASSIKGVGLAGNNEQFF
>TRBV24-1|.|TRBD1|TRBJ1-2
TGTGCCGCCTCTCCAGGGGGCGTTGGAGGCTACACCTTC
CAASPGGVGGYTF
>TRBV19|.|TRBD2|TRBJ2-3
TGTGCCAGTAGTATCCGTAGCGGGACTAGCACAGATACGCAGTATTTT
CASSIRSGTSTDTQYF
>TRBV14|.|TRBD1|TRBJ1-2
TGTGCCAGCAGCCAAGCCGGGACAGGGGTTGGCTACACCTTC
CASSQAGTGVGYTF
>TRBV28|.|.|TRBJ1-5
TGTGCCAGCAGTTTAGGTCAACTTCATCAGCCCCAGCATTTT
CASSLGQLHQPQHF
>TRBV27|.|TRBD2|TRBJ2-7
TGTGCCAGCAGTCTTCTAGCGGGAGCCTACGAGCAGTACTTC
CASSLLAGAYEQYF
>TRBV5-1|.|.|TRBJ1-1
TGCGCCAGCAGCTTGGTTCTTCCAGGCCTCACTGAAGCTTTCTTT
CASSLVLPGLTEAFF
>TRBV7-2|.|TRBD2|TRBJ2-1
TGTGCCAGCAGCTTAGGCCCGAGGTACTCAGCGGGGGAGGGGAATGAGCAGTTCTTC
CASSLGPRYSAGEGNEQFF
>TRBV9|.|TRBD1|TRBJ2-2
TGTGCCAGCAGCGTTCAGCCTGGACAGGGGGCAGGCGGGGAGCTGTTTTTT
CASSVQPGQGAGGELFF
>TRBV30|.|TRBD1|TRBJ2-7
TGTGCCTGGAGAGGGGACAGTCTAGGGGAGCAGTACTTC
CAWRGDSLGEQYF
>TRBV5-6|.|TRBD1|TRBJ1-5
TGTGCCAGCAGCGGGGGGACAGGACGGGGCAATCAGCCCCAGCATTTT
CASSGGTGRGNQPQHF
>TRBV11-3|.|TRBD1|TRBJ1-2
TGTGCCAGCAGTAGACAGGGAACTTACTATGGCTACACCTTC
CASSRQGTYYGYTF
>TRBV18|.|TRBD1|TRBJ2-7
TGTGCCAGCTCACAGGACAGGAGCTCCTACGAGCAGTACTTC
CASSQDRSSYEQYF
>TRBV12-3/TRBV12-4|once|.|TRBJ1-6
TGTGCCAGCAGTGACAGTTATAATTCACCCCTCCACTTT
CASSDSYNSPLHF
>TRBV7-3|.|.|TRBJ2-3
TGTGCCAGCAGCCCTCAGGCTACAGATACGCAGTATTTT
CASSPQATDTQYF
>TRBV10-3|few|TRBD1|TRBJ2-2
TGTGCCATCAAAGAGACAGGGGGCAACACCGGGGAGCTGTTTTTT
CAIKETGGNTGELFF
>TRBV24-1|.|.|TRBJ2-7
TGTGCCACCAGTGATTTGTCTTTCTACGAGCAGTACTTC
CATSDLSFYEQYF
>TRBV5-4|.|TRBD1|TRBJ1-6
TGTGCCAGCAGCCCGTTTACAGGGGTGGGCTCACCCCTCCACTTT
CASSPFTGVGSPLHF
>TRBV7-2|once|.|TRBJ2-7
TGTGCCAGCAGCTTATTGGGGGGTACCAGCTCCTACGAGCAGTACTTC
CASSLLGGTSSYEQYF
>TRBV5-1|.|TRBD1|TRBJ2-7
TGCGCCAGCAGCCAGGGACAGGGAGGCTACGAGCAGTACTTC
CASSQGQGGYEQYF
>TRBV19|.|TRBD1|TRBJ2-4
TGTGCCAGTAGTATCGGGACAGGGGTGGACATTCAGTACTTC
CASSIGTGVDIQYF
>TRBV7-2|once|TRBD1|TRBJ2-4
TGTGCCAGCAGCGCGGACAGGCTAGCCAAAAACATTCAGTACTTC
CASSADRLAKNIQYF
>TRBV6-5|.|TRBD2|TRBJ2-3
TGTGCCAGCAGCAAGGGACTAGTGCCAGATACGCAGTATTTT
CASSKGLVPDTQYF
>TRBV30|.|.|TRBJ2-7
TGTGCCTGGACGGGGTGGACGGGTGGGGAGCAGTACTTC
CAWTGWTGGEQYF
>TRBV7-8|.|.|TRBJ1-6
TGTGCCAGCAGCTCGGACAGTAATTCACCCCTCCACTTT
CASSSDSNSPLHF
>TRBV9|once|TRBD1|TRBJ1-6
TGTGCCAGCAGCGTAGGGCAGGGGGTCGCTCAGGGTTCACCCCTCCACTTT
CASSVGQGVAQGSPLHF
>TRBV4-3|.|.|TRBJ1-3
TGCGCCAGCAGCCAAGATCTAAGGGGCGCTCACTCTGGAAACACCATATATTTT
CASSQDLRGAHSGNTIYF
>TRBV7-8|.|.|TRBJ1-6
TGTGCCAGCAAGGGGGATTCCTATAATTCACCCCTCCACTTT
CASKGDSYNSPLHF
>TRBV2|.|TRBD1|TRBJ2-1
TGTGCCAGCAGTGAATTAACAGGGGTAAATGAGCAGTTCTTC
CASSELTGVNEQFF
>TRBV7-2|.|TRBD2|TRBJ2-2
TGTGCCAGCAGCTTAAGGGGACTAGCTTCCGGGGAGCTGTTTTTT
CASSLRGLASGELFF
>TRBV30|.|.|TRBJ1-6
TGTGCCTGGAAGGGGCTTGATAATTCACCCCTCCACTTT
CAWKGLDNSPLHF
>TRBV5-1|.|TRBD1|TRBJ2-7
TGCGCCAGCAGCTTGGGAATGAGGACAGGGAAGAACGAGCAGTACTTC
CASSLGMRTGKNEQYF
>TRBV6-6|.|TRBD2|TRBJ2-2
TGTGCCAGCATAAGGGGAGGGGACCCGGGGGAGCTGTTTTTT
CASIRGGDPGELFF
>TRBV21-1|few|.|TRBJ1-2
TGTGCCAGCAGCAAATCCGGGACAGACTATGGCTACACCTTC
CASSKSGTDYGYTF
>TRBV5-6|.|.|TRBJ1-2
TGTGCCAGCAGCTTGCGAGGAAACTATGGCTACACCTTC
CASSLRGNYGYTF
>TRBV7-2|.|.|TRBJ2-1
TGTGCCAGCAGCTTAGTCAGGACAATTCTCTCCAGTTACAATGAGCAGTTCTTC
CASSLVRTILSSYNEQFF
>TRBV18|.|TRBD2|TRBJ2-7
TGTGCCAGCTCACCGCTCGGGGGGGCAAGTCAGTACGAGCAGTACTTC
CASSPLGGASQYEQYF
>TRBV28|.|.|TRBJ1-5
TGTGCCAGCAGTTTCTCAGTCAATCAGCCCCAGCATTTT
CASSFSVNQPQHF